A selection of T cell receptor beta chains follows, all from one sample in a study of beta chain features in type 1 diabetes. Data came from immunoSEQ multiplex PCR; TCRdb stores just in-frame clones and leaves some out. The data contain around 140,000 clones, 9.7% of them seen just once; the ten biggest clones take up around 0.65%. Material for sequencing was central memory CD4+ T cells from blood. Every receptor here comes from a woman aged 40 to 50 in good health. Both conserved end residues are part of each CDR3.

cdr3_aa	cdr3_length	v_call
CASSFGVKTQETQYF	15	TRBV13
CASRPRQGKPQHF	13	TRBV27
CASSFSDSSYEQYF	14	TRBV5-1
CASSENPGQGRAFF	14	TRBV7-8
CASSEFMNTEAFF	13	TRBV2
CASSLISGQETQYF	14	TRBV27
CASSDRGRTEAFF	13	TRBV25-1
CASSKLPGGDTGELFF	16	TRBV21-1
CASSQEGGNTGELFF	15	TRBV4-1
CASSSGTSGADTQYF	15	TRBV2
CASSPSLAGTSNEQFF	16	TRBV18
CAVTSGQGRDEQYF	14	TRBV10-3
CASSDRGSDEQFF	13	TRBV5-1
CATSRHRDSNQPQHF	15	TRBV15
CSFWDRNDYGYTF	13	TRBV29-1
CSARQGTSYEQYF	13	TRBV29-1
CATSRDTSGSTDTQYF	16	TRBV15
CASRGGETQYF	11	TRBV19
CSAATGTQYF	10	TRBV20-1
CASDPGQGANEQFF	14	TRBV6-1
CSSSGTVTDTQYF	13	TRBV29-1
CASSTGDGNTEAFF	14	TRBV7-9
CASSHNRGVRDEQYF	15	TRBV5-1
CASSYQAGEKLFF	13	TRBV6-6